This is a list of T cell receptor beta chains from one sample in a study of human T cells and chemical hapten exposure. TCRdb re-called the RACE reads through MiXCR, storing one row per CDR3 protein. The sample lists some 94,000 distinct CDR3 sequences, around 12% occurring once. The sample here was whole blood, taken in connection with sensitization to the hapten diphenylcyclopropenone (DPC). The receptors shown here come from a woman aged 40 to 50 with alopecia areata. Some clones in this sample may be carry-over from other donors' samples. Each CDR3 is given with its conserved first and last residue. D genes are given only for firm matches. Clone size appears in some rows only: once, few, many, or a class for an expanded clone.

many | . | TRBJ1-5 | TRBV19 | TGTGCCAGTAGTAACCTGTGGGGCCAGCATTTT | CASSNLWGQHF
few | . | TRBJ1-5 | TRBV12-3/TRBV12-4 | TGTGCCAGCAGTCAACAGGGAGGACCCCAGCATTTT | CASSQQGGPQHF
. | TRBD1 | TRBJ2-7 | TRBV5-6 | TGTGCCAGCAGCTTGAAACCGGGACAGGCGCATTACTTC | CASSLKPGQAHYF
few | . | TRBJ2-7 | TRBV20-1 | TGCAGTGCTAGAGATACAGGAGAGTGGGAGCAGTACTTC | CSARDTGEWEQYF
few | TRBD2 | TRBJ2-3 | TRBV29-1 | TGCAGCGTTCGGGTGGCGGGAGGGGATACGCAGTATTTT | CSVRVAGGDTQYF
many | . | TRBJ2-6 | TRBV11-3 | TGTGCCAGCACCCTAGGGCCCGACAGGACCCCGTTCTCTGGGGCCAACGTCCTGACTTTC | CASTLGPDRTPFSGANVLTF
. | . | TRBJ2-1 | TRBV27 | TGTGCCAGCTCCCAGAGTGCTGGAGACTCCTACAATGAGCAGTTCTTC | CASSQSAGDSYNEQFF
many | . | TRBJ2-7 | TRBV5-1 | TGCGCCAGCAGCTTGGGGGGCGGTAACGAGCAGTACTTC | CASSLGGGNEQYF
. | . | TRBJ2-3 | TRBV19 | TGTGCCAGTAGTATTGGGCGTACTCGCACAGATACGCAGTATTTT | CASSIGRTRTDTQYF
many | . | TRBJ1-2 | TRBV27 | TGTGCCAGCAGTCTAAAAGGGAGGGATGGGGTCTATGGCTACACCTTC | CASSLKGRDGVYGYTF
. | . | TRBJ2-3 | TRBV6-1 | TGTGCCAGCAGTGACTACACGGCAGGGTTTCTAAGAACAGATACGCAGTATTTT | CASSDYTAGFLRTDTQYF
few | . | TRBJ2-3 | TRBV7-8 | TGTGCCAGCAACCAGGGGGGCTTCGGGACAGATACGCAGTATTTT | CASNQGGFGTDTQYF
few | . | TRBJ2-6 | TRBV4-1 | TGCGCCAGCAGCCGCACAGGGTCCCCTGGGGCCAACGTCCTGACTTTC | CASSRTGSPGANVLTF
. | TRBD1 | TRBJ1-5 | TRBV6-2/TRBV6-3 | TGTGCCAGCCGCCTTTCAGGGGGTGGCAATCAGCCCCAGCATTTT | CASRLSGGGNQPQHF
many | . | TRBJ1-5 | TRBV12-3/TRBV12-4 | TGTGCCAGCAGCTCAGGGGTAGGTCAGCCCCAGCATTTT | CASSSGVGQPQHF
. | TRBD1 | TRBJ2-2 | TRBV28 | TGTGCCAGCCTCGGAACAGGGGCCTCTTACACCGGGGAGCTGTTTTTT | CASLGTGASYTGELFF
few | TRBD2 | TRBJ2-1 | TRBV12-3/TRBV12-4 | TGTGCCAGCAGGCTAGCGGGGAGGCTAGGTGAGCAGTTCTTC | CASRLAGRLGEQFF
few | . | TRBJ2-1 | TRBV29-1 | TGCAGCGTTGAAGAAGGAGGGGCCACCTACAATGAGCAGTTCTTC | CSVEEGGATYNEQFF
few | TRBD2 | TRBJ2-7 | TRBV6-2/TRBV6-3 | TGTGCCAGCAGAACAACTAGCGCCGGGTTCTACGAGCAGTACTTC | CASRTTSAGFYEQYF
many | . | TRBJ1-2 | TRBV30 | TGTGCCTGGAGTGTAGAGGCTCTCTATGGCTACACCTTC | CAWSVEALYGYTF
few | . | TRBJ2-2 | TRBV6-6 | TGTGCCACCCGATCACAGGGCACCGCCAACACCGGGGAGCTGTTTTTT | CATRSQGTANTGELFF
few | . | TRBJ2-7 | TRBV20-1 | TGCAGTGCCTCCGTACTGGGGAACCACGAGCAGTACTTC | CSASVLGNHEQYF
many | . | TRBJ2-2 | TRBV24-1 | TGTGCCACCAGTCCATCTGACAGAAACACCGGGGAGCTGTTTTTT | CATSPSDRNTGELFF
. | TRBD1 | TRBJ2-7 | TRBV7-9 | TGTGCCAGCAGCTACGGACAGGCCCTCTATGAGCAGTACTTC | CASSYGQALYEQYF
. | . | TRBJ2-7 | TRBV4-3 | TGCGCCAGCAGCCCCTCGACGGACTCGACCTACGAGCAGTACTTC | CASSPSTDSTYEQYF
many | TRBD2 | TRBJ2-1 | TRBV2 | TGTGCCAGCATGAGGCTAGCGGGAGGGAGAGAGCAGTTCTTC | CASMRLAGGREQFF
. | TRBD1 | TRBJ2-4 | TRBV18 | TGTGCCAGCTCACCCACAGGGGGCATGAGCAAAAACATTCAGTACTTC | CASSPTGGMSKNIQYF
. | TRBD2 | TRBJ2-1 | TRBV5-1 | TGCGCCAGCAGCTTGACTAGCGGGCCTACGGGTGAGCAGTTCTTC | CASSLTSGPTGEQFF
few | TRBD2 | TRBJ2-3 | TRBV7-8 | TGTGCCAGCACCGGGACTAGGGTTTCAGATACGCAGTATTTT | CASTGTRVSDTQYF
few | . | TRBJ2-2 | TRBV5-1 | TGCGCCAGCAGCTTGGCCGGAGGGACCGAGAACACCGGGGAGCTGTTTTTT | CASSLAGGTENTGELFF
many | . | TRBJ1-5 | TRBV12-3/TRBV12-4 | TGTGCCAGCAACCGACAGCAAAATCAGCCCCAGCATTTT | CASNRQQNQPQHF
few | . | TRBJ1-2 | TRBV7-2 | TGTGCCAGCAGTCGAGCGACGGATTATGGCTACACCTTC | CASSRATDYGYTF
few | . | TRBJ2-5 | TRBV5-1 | TGCGCCAGCAGCTTGTTCGGACAAGAGACCCAGTACTTC | CASSLFGQETQYF
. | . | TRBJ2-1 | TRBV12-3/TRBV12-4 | TGTGCCAGCAGTTCCTCGGGGACAGAGCAGTTCTTC | CASSSSGTEQFF
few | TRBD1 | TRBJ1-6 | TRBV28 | TGTGCCAGCAGTTTACGGGCCGGATTTTTACAGGGGGAATCTTCACCCCTCCACTTT | CASSLRAGFLQGESSPLHF
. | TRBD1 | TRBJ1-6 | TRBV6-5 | TGTGCCAGCAGTTACTCCGACAGGGGCGGATCACCCCTCCACTTT | CASSYSDRGGSPLHF
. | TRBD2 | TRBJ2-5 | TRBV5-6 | TGTGCCAGCAGCCGTGGCGGGGGACGAGAGACCCAGTACTTC | CASSRGGGRETQYF
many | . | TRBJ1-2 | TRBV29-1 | TGCAGCGTTGAAGATCCCTTCCGCGATGTCTATGGCTACACCTTC | CSVEDPFRDVYGYTF
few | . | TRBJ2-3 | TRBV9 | TGTGCCAGCAGCGTAGAGGACGGGGTGCGGGACCCCGGCGGTTTAGATACGCAGTATTTT | CASSVEDGVRDPGGLDTQYF
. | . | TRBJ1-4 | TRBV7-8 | TGTGCCAGCAGCTTTTCAACAGCAAGGCCTAATGAAAAACTGTTTTTT | CASSFSTARPNEKLFF
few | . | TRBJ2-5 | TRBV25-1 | TGTGCCAGCAGTGGATGGGTAAAGGGTTTAAAAGAGACCCAGTACTTC | CASSGWVKGLKETQYF
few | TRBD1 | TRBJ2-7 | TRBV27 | TGTGCCAGCAGACCTGACAGGGCTTACGAGCAGTACTTC | CASRPDRAYEQYF
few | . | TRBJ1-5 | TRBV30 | TGTGCCTGGAGGCCTTGGGGAACGGGTCAGCCCCAGCATTTT | CAWRPWGTGQPQHF
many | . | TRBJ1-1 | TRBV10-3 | TGTGCCATCAGTGACAGGGGTAACACTGAAGCTTTCTTT | CAISDRGNTEAFF
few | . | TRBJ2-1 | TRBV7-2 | TGTGCCAGCGGTGGAGGGTTCTTC | CASGGGFF
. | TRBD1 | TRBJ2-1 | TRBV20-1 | TGCAGTGCTACTAATAACAGGGGCACCTACAATGAGCAGTTCTTC | CSATNNRGTYNEQFF
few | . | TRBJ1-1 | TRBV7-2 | TGTGCCAGCAGCTTAGGAGTCGGCACGAACACTGAAGCTTTCTTT | CASSLGVGTNTEAFF
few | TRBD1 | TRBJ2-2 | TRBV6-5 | TGTGCCAGCAGTAGAACAGGGGCCCTAAGGGGGGAGCTGTTTTTT | CASSRTGALRGELFF
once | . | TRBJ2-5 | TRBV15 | TGTGCCACCAGCAACCCACGGCAGGTCCGGGGAGAGACCCAGTACTTC | CATSNPRQVRGETQYF
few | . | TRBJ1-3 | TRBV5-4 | TGTGCCAGCAGCTTGGACCTCGGCAACACCATATATTTT | CASSLDLGNTIYF
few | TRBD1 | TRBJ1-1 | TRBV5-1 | TGCGCCAGCAGCTTGGGAGTCAGCGGGACAGTGAACACTGAAGCTTTCTTT | CASSLGVSGTVNTEAFF
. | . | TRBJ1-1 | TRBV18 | TGTGCCAGCTCCCCGAGAGGGACGGTGAACACTGAAGCTTTCTTT | CASSPRGTVNTEAFF
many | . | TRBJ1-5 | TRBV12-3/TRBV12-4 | TGTGCCAGCAGCACTAGCAATCAGCCCCAGCATTTT | CASSTSNQPQHF
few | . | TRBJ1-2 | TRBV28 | TGTGCCAGCAGTCTAAGTCAGGGAGGCGGAAGCTACACCTTC | CASSLSQGGGSYTF
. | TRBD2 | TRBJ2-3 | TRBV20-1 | TGCAGTGCTAGTAGACTAGCGGGGGACAGCACAGATACGCAGTATTTT | CSASRLAGDSTDTQYF
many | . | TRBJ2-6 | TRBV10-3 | TGTGCCATCAGTGAACCCATCCTCTCTGGGGCCAACGTCCTGACTTTC | CAISEPILSGANVLTF
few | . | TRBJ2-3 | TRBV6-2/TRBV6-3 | TGTGCCAGCAGTCCTCTAGATAAGGTCACAGATACGCAGTATTTT | CASSPLDKVTDTQYF
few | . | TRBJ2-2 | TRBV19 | TGTGCCAGTAGTATGGTGCCAGCGAACACCGGGGAGCTGTTTTTT | CASSMVPANTGELFF
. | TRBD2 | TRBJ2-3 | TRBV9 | TGTGCCAGCAGCGTAGTGGGACTAGCGGGAAGCACAGATACGCAGTATTTT | CASSVVGLAGSTDTQYF
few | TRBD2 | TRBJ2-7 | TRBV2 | TGTGCCAGCAGGGGACTTAGCGGGAGATCCGAGCAGTACTTC | CASRGLSGRSEQYF